This entry features one TCR beta chain sequence. Time point defined: baseline pretreatment blood. The treatment denotes: 15 Gy SBRT to primary tumor, nephrectomy 4 weeks later. The germline CDR1 and CDR2 sequences are SGDLS and YYNGEE. There are 14 residues in the CDR3. V lost 3 bases, J lost 7 bases, and 6 bases stayed unmatched. The sample comes from a study of radiation and T cells in renal cell carcinoma. The table came from immunoSEQ multiplex PCR; TCRdb's copy has only in-frame clones and leaves some out. There are 90,000 to 100,000 clones in the sample; 65% to 90% occur only once, and approximately 8.1% lies in the top ten.

The chain combines TRBV9 with TRBJ2-7; 11 bases align to TRBD2. The clonotype was recovered from a man aged 50-60 years with renal cell carcinoma. The sample consisted of blood, taken from a patient whose treatment included radiotherapy and nephrectomy. The CDR3 spells CASSASSGGLEQYF. The CDR3, as DNA: TGTGCCAGCAGCGCCTCTAGCGGGGGGCTTGAGCAGTACTTC.